The clone carrying this T cell receptor (beta chain) was picked up a small number of times. As yet, its antigen is unknown. This record belongs to a study of identical twins. Notes on the study in general: Whereas memory repertoires showed no such difference, abundant cord blood beta clonotypes carried fewer insertions. Models predicted less out-of-frame TCR alpha sharing in monozygotic twins than was found. Weaker excess twin sharing was observed in beta out-of-frame sequences.

The CDR3 spans 16 residues. V was pared by 0 bases and J by 10 bases, with 8 bases of the junction left unmatched. Germline V CDR1 and CDR2: MNHEY, SMNVEV (reference sequence). Addition of a universal primer site occurred through template switching, and cDNA carried unique molecular identifiers. TCRdb fed the 5' RACE reads into MiXCR, producing one record per CDR3 protein. The profile shows 1.5 million or so distinct CDR3 sequences, under 35% of them singletons. This chain uses TRBV27 with TRBJ1-4; 10 nucleotides line up with TRBD1. The sequenced sample consisted of cord blood. This sequence originates from a newborn girl in good health. The CDR3 region has the DNA TGTGCCAGCAGTTTATCCGGGACAGGGGCCTACAGAAAACTGTTTTTT. Translation: CASSLSGTGAYRKLFF. The complete variable domain, with remaining parts taken from reference TRBV27 and TRBJ1-4, reads EAQVTQNPRYLITVTGKKLTVTCSQNMNHEYMSWYRQDPGLGLRQIYYSMNVEVTDKGDVPEGYKVSRKEKRNFPLILESPSPNQTSLYFCASSLSGTGAYRKLFFGSGTQLSVL.